The clone carrying this T cell receptor (beta chain) was observed a single time. Other DNA variants within this sample encode the same CDR3. CDR3 size: 14 residues. V lost 1 base, J lost 2 bases, and 2 bases stayed unmatched. Per germline, CDR1 SGHVS and CDR2 FQNEAQ. This specimen comes from a study of shared clonotypes between healthy human individuals. Study background: Three CD4 naive, three CD4 memory, two CD8 naive and one CD8 memory plate were used per donor.

TCRdb's table, derived via immunoSEQ multiplex PCR, lists solely in-frame clones and lacks some. The table records 300,000 to 400,000 clones, 87% of them present only once. The specimen sequenced was memory CD8+ T cells sorted from blood. Subset of the sample: CD45RO+ cells pooled with CCR7-negative TemRA cells. The TCR sequence derives from a man aged 18 to 29 in good health. V usage is TRBV7-8 and J usage is TRBJ2-7; 7 bases fit TRBD1. The CDR3 protein is CASSLGTGTYEQYF. As DNA, the CDR3 is TGTGCCAGCAGCTTAGGGACAGGAACCTACGAGCAGTACTTC.